This T cell receptor (beta chain) was observed in a study of T cells expressing NK-cell markers. Study-wide context: The study sequenced eight donors, seven HCMV-seropositive and one seronegative.

Generation of TCR beta cDNA was performed by 5'RACE template switching incorporating UMIs. TCRdb reworked the 5' RACE reads into one entry per CDR3 protein, no DNA. This sample's table has about 550,000 distinct CDR3 sequences. This CDR3 comprises 11 residues. In germline, CDR1 is SGHNT, CDR2 YENEEA. The source of this sequence is a man between 18 and 35 years old in good health. Sequencing was carried out using blood T cells: a sorted CD56 or NKG2C T cell subset, CD4+ or CD8+ T cells, or bulk PBMC T cells (not recorded which). V and J are TRBV11-3 and TRBJ1-1. The CDR3 region is CASGEGAEAFF.